This T cell receptor (beta chain) comes out of a study of cytomegalovirus exposure and HLA in healthy donors. Study-wide points: Later analysis revealed greater clonal expansion in HLA-associated TCR beta chains than in equally common others. Prior analysis indicated that the majority of TCR beta V segments exhibited productivity approximately 87% or approximately 30% of the time. Rates of TCR association differed by HLA locus in a later analysis, with DRB1 highest and HLA-C lowest.

The PCR had 60 Vbeta and 13 Jbeta primers. As processed by the authors: Roughly 12 million of tens of millions of unique TCR beta chains were shared, per a later count. Sequenced by immunoSEQ multiplex PCR; TCRdb stores in-frame clones only, minus some. V and J calls and clone size are those listed in that table; D and trimming were worked out from the DNA. This table has about 140,000 clones, over 70% appearing once. On this clone: Its antigen is unidentified.

Between the trimmed V and J ends, which lost 5 bases and 5 bases, there was a span of 13 bases. Germline V gives CDR1 KGHSH, CDR2 LQKENI. This CDR3 contains 14 residues. Sequenced sample: PBMCs. The V call is TRBV18, the J call TRBJ1-5; tentative D call: TRBD1 (6 bases). This clonotype originated in a woman aged 40-49 years in good health and CMV-seronegative. In nucleotides, the CDR3 is TGTGCCAGCTCAGTCGCGTACAGGGATCAGCCCCAGCATTTT. It yields the protein CASSVAYRDQPQHF.